A single sample gave rise to the 18 T cell receptor beta chains below, sequenced in a study of shared clonotypes between healthy human individuals. Naive CD8 isolation took CD45RO-negative cells positively selected for CCR7 and excluded terminally differentiated effector memory CD45RA+ cells. Sequenced by immunoSEQ multiplex PCR; TCRdb stores in-frame clones only, minus some. This table holds 600,000 or so clones, approximately 95% found once. Sequencing used naive CD8+ T cells sorted from blood. All receptors derive from a woman under 40 in good health.

The genes are TRBV28 and TRBJ2-3; no reliable D call. Germline V gene sequence: CDR1 MDHEN, CDR2 SYDVKM. The ends were cut back, 3 bases at V and 6 bases at J, with 7 bases in the middle. The CDR3 extends over 12 amino acids. DNA for the CDR3: TGTGCCAGCAGTTTTGGCCGGGATACGCAGTATTTT. Translated: CASSFGRDTQYF. The variable domain in full, with the rest retrieved from reference TRBV28 and TRBJ2-3, is DVKVTQSSRYLVKRTGEKVFLECVQDMDHENMFWYRQDPGLGLRLIYFSYDVKMKEKGDIPEGYSVSREKKERFSLILESASTNQTSMYLCASSFGRDTQYFGPGTRLTVL.

The rearrangement uses TRBV4-1 and TRBJ2-5, with D unclear. This CDR3 spans 15 amino acids. The V and J ends lost 2 bases and 0 bases respectively, with 10 bases between them. Germline-derived CDR1 and CDR2 are MGHRA and YSYEKL. CDR3 region: CASSQYGPNQETQYF. The CDR3 DNA is TGCGCCAGCAGCCAATATGGACCGAACCAAGAGACCCAGTACTTC.

CDR3: CSARTGVYEQYF. The CDR3 DNA follows: TGCAGCGCACGGACAGGGGTCTACGAGCAGTACTTC. This chain joins TRBV29-1 and TRBJ2-7, with TRBD1 matching over 9 bases. V shed 7 bases and J 3 bases; nucleotides not matched to a gene: 4. From germline, CDR1 is SQVTM and CDR2 ANQGSEA. This CDR3 is built from 12 residues.

The gene calls are TRBV19 and TRBJ2-1, with TRBD2 matching over 9 bases. Germline lookup yields CDR1 LNHDA and CDR2 SQIVND (reference sequence). Germline trimming cut 2 bases from V and 10 bases from J; bases unmatched to any gene: 9. CDR3 length equals 15 residues. The CDR3 nucleotides read TGTGCCAGTAGTATAACGAGCGGGAGGAGATTGGAGCAGTTCTTC. It is translated as CASSITSGRRLEQFF.

This chain connects TRBV1 to TRBJ1-5; the DNA was not compared with TRBD1, the D call given in the table. TRBV1 is deemed a pseudogene. The CDR3 has 19 amino acids. The CDR3 DNA is TGCACCAGCAGCCCCCTCCGATTGGACAGGGAAAGAAACAATCAGCCCCAGCATTTT. Translating gives CTSSPLRLDRERNNQPQHF.

The rearrangement joins TRBV27 to TRBJ2-3; TRBD1 agrees at 10 bases. The CDR3 runs 14 residues. Germline loops: CDR1 MNHEY, CDR2 SMNVEV (reference sequence). With V trimmed by 5 bases and J by 10 bases, 9 bases remained unmatched. This CDR3 is CASSQTGTGEAQYF. CDR3 sequence (DNA): TGTGCCAGCAGTCAAACCGGGACAGGGGAAGCGCAGTATTTT.

The V call is TRBV27, the J call TRBJ1-3; D gene uncertain. This CDR3 comprises 14 residues. CDR1 is MNHEY, CDR2 SMNVEV, per germline (reference sequence). V lost 8 bases to trimming and J lost 0 bases, with 11 bases between them. Here the CDR3 reads CASSQQSSGNTIYF. The CDR3 nucleotides are TGTGCCAGCTCACAGCAGAGCTCTGGAAACACCATATATTTT.

Points on this clone: At the DNA level, this CDR3 is encoded by other sequences in the same sample as well. CDR3 protein: CASRLGQGAREQYF. The DNA for the CDR3 is TGTGCCAGCAGGCTTGGGCAGGGGGCGAGGGAGCAGTACTTC. This chain uses TRBV27 with TRBJ2-7; TRBD1 agrees at 8 bases. The V segment lost 6 bases and the J segment 7 bases; nucleotides outside the gene matches: 11. The CDR3 runs 14 residues. The germline V gene has CDR1 MNHEY and CDR2 SMNVEV (reference sequence).

This chain connects TRBV27 to TRBJ2-7; D may be TRBD1 (6 bases). Germline lookup yields CDR1 MNHEY and CDR2 SMNVEV (reference sequence). This CDR3 has 14 amino acids. Trimming took off 5 bases at V and 1 base at J, with 12 bases between the two ends. CDR3 loop: CASSQITGSYEQYF. CDR3 bases: TGTGCCAGCAGTCAAATTACAGGGTCCTACGAGCAGTACTTC.

This chain connects TRBV6-1 to TRBJ1-6; D is unresolved. V shed 5 bases and J shed 5 bases, with 7 bases lying between them. The germline gives CDR1 MNHNS, CDR2 SASEGT. This CDR3 region has 13 residues. The CDR3 sequence is CASSTTHNSPLHF. DNA for the CDR3: TGTGCCAGCAGTACAACCCATAATTCACCCCTCCACTTT.

This chain joins TRBV15 and TRBJ2-7; D not certain. This CDR3 comprises 16 residues. Germline V gives CDR1 LNHNV, CDR2 YYDKDF (reference sequence). V gave up 0 bases and J gave up 0 bases, with 12 bases separating them. The CDR3 DNA reads as TGTGCCACCAGCAGAGATGTAGCAGTTCCCTCCTACGAGCAGTACTTC. Protein sequence: CATSRDVAVPSYEQYF.

The chain couples TRBV15 to TRBJ1-2; no clear D gene. With 2 bases removed from V and 5 bases from J, the gap between germline ends came to 9 bases. Germline V gives CDR1 LNHNV, CDR2 YYDKDF (reference sequence). This CDR3 spans 13 amino acids. The CDR3 DNA reads as TGTGCCACCAGCAGAACCAGCCGATATGGCTACACCTTC. This gives the protein CATSRTSRYGYTF.

This clone has just one count. The chain carries TRBV7-2 and TRBJ1-4; D remains unclear. Germline V lookup: CDR1 SGHTA, CDR2 FQGNSA. The ends were cut back, 5 bases at V and 3 bases at J, with 16 bases in the middle. The CDR3 consists of 16 residues. The CDR3 coding sequence is TGTGCCAGCAGCCCTCATACAAGGGAGGCTAATGAAAAACTGTTTTTT. Amino acids: CASSPHTREANEKLFF.

The chain carries TRBV6-1 and TRBJ2-7, with D possibly TRBD1 on 5 matching bases. The CDR3 loop spans 16 amino acids. V was trimmed by 2 bases and J by 1 base, leaving 15 bases between them. Germline V lookup: CDR1 MNHNS, CDR2 SASEGT. Here the CDR3 DNA reads TGTGCCAGCAGTGAAAGGGGCGGAGTGATTTCCTACGAGCAGTACTTC. Translating it yields CASSERGGVISYEQYF.

The rearrangement uses TRBV27 and TRBJ2-3; 14 bases map to TRBD2. This CDR3 region has 20 residues. CDR1 and CDR2 from the germline V gene are MNHEY and SMNVEV (reference sequence). With V trimmed by 4 bases and J by 6 bases, 18 bases remained unmatched. The CDR3 is CASSWGGYPGLAGAKDTQYF. CDR3 sequence (DNA): TGTGCCAGCAGTTGGGGGGGTTATCCGGGACTAGCGGGAGCGAAGGATACGCAGTATTTT.

The chain has TRBV25-1 and TRBJ2-5; D gene ambiguous. This CDR3 comprises 14 residues. Trimming removed 3 bases at V and 5 bases at J, with 13 bases between. Germline V lookup: CDR1 MGHDK, CDR2 SYGVNS. CDR3 region: CASSEQEVPETQYF. As DNA, the CDR3 is TGTGCCAGCAGTGAGCAAGAGGTTCCGGAGACCCAGTACTTC.

The rearrangement uses TRBV5-5 and TRBJ1-5; 8 bases line up with TRBD1. CDR1 SGHKS and CDR2 YYEKEE come from the germline V gene (reference sequence). CDR3 size: 15 residues. The J segment lost 5 bases and the V segment lost 0 bases, leaving 4 bases of the junction unmatched. The CDR3 spells CASSLGRGLDQPQHF. The CDR3 DNA reads as TGTGCCAGCAGCTTGGGCAGGGGGCTCGATCAGCCCCAGCATTTT. The variable domain in full, with the rest retrieved from reference TRBV5-5 and TRBJ1-5, is DAGVTQSPTHLIKTRGQQVTLRCSPISGHKSVSWYQQVLGQGPQFIFQYYEKEERGRGNFPDRFSARQFPNYSSELNVNALLLGDSALYLCASSLGRGLDQPQHFGDGTRLSIL.

This chain joins TRBV27 and TRBJ1-5; 12 bases line up with TRBD1. J was trimmed by 8 bases and V by 4 bases; bases with no gene match: 12. This CDR3 comprises 17 residues. CDR1 is MNHEY and CDR2 is SMNVEV in the germline V gene (reference sequence). The chain's CDR3 is CASSSIHRDRGREPQHF. The CDR3 region has the DNA TGTGCCAGCAGTTCGATTCACCGGGACAGGGGGCGTGAGCCCCAGCATTTT.